The 19 T cell receptor beta chains below come from one sample, sequenced in a study of tumor-infiltrating lymphocytes in primary liver carcinoma. cDNA specific to TCR beta was made from 450 to 650 ng of total RNA, with a constant-region primer employed for priming. Three rounds of nested multiplex PCR with slightly modified ARM-PCR produced TCR beta libraries. Investigators reported that the first two PCR rounds, at 10 to 11 cycles each, used TRBV1-TRBV30 forward primers with a C-beta reverse primer. TCRdb fed the multiplex PCR reads into MiXCR, producing one record per CDR3 protein. The data show 180,000 or so distinct CDR3 sequences, 50% to 75% seen once. Germline DNA was also extracted, with blood RNA taken from unsorted whole blood. Input material: peripheral blood. Source of these receptors: a man between 40 and 49 years old with primary liver carcinoma and hepatitis B virus infection.

This clonotype was seen just once. This is likely a read error, given that the CDR3 carries no conserved phenylalanine or tryptophan at its end. This chain links TRBV14 with TRBJ2-1, with D possibly TRBD2 on 6 matching bases. CDR3 length equals 13 residues. Germline V gene sequence: CDR1 SGHDN, CDR2 FVKESK. For the CDR3, the DNA is TGTGCCTGCAGTCCCGGGACTCGGGATGAGCAGTTCTTA. This gives the protein CACSPGTRDEQFL.

On this clonotype: One junction end does not reproduce the germline sequence, and a read error may be involved. The V gene is TRBV11-2, the J gene TRBJ1-4; D is uncertain. CDR3 size: 15 residues. The V gene's germline CDR1 is SGHAT and CDR2 FQNNGV. CDR3 bases: TGTGCCAGCAGCTTTCCCCTGGCTGGTGAGGAAAAGCTGTTTTTT. It yields the protein CASSFPLAGEEKLFF.

Only a few counts were recorded for this clonotype. The chain uses TRBV12-3 or TRBV12-4 and TRBJ2-1, with D possibly matching TRBD2 (6 bases). V lost 4 bases and J 8 bases, leaving 9 bases between the germline ends. CDR3 length: 12 amino acids. The CDR3 loop reads CASSWGVDEQFF. DNA of the CDR3: TGTGCCAGCAGTTGGGGGGTTGATGAGCAGTTCTTC.

Concerning this clonotype itself: Relative to the germline gene, one junction end is altered; a read error may explain this. The V call is TRBV11-2, the J call TRBJ2-7; D perhaps matches TRBD2 (5 bases). Germline CDR1 and CDR2: SGHAT and FQNNGV. This CDR3 comprises 16 residues. In DNA, the CDR3 is TGTGACAGCAGCTCTCGAATGGCTAGAGGGCTCTACGAGCAGTACTTC. This codes for CDSSSRMARGLYEQYF.

The rearrangement uses TRBV12-3 or TRBV12-4 and TRBJ2-1; 11 bases match TRBD2. This CDR3 region has 16 residues. Trimming cost V 4 bases and J 9 bases; bases outside gene matches: 11. The CDR3 nucleotides are TGTGCCAGCAGTTGGACCTTAGCGGGAGGGCCCCCTGAGCAGTTCTTC. It translates to CASSWTLAGGPPEQFF.

As to this clonotype: One end of the junction does not line up with germline, which may come from a read error. This sequence joins TRBV11-2 and TRBJ1-1; D is ambiguous. The germline CDR1 and CDR2 sequences are SGHAT and FQNNGV. The CDR3 consists of 13 residues. The CDR3 nucleotides are TGTGCCAGCAGCTTAAGAGGGAACACTGAAACTTTCTTT. It is translated as CASSLRGNTETFF. Together with reference TRBV11-2 and TRBJ1-1, the CDR3 gives the full variable domain: EAGVAQSPRYKIIEKRQSVAFWCNPISGHATLYWYQQILGQGPKLLIQFQNNGVVDDSQLPKDRFSAERLKGVDSTLKIQPAKLEDSAVYLCASSLRGNTETFFGQGTRLTVV.

The gene calls are TRBV7-9 and TRBJ2-5; TRBD2 matches at 11 bases. Per germline, CDR1 SEHNR and CDR2 FQNEAQ (reference sequence). The CDR3 runs to 15 residues. V lost 5 bases, J lost 5 bases, and 7 bases stayed unmatched. CDR3 amino acids: CASSRIAGGPETQYF. The CDR3 DNA sequence: TGTGCCAGCAGCCGTATAGCGGGAGGGCCTGAGACCCAGTACTTC.

The chain has TRBV7-6 and TRBJ2-1; no clear D gene. Trimming took off 0 bases at V and 6 bases at J, with 9 bases between the two ends. Germline CDR1 SGHVS, CDR2 FNYEAQ. CDR3 size: 14 residues. CDR3 sequence (DNA): TGTGCCAGCAGCTTAGCACTTTCCGGCAATGAGCAGTTCTTC. Translation: CASSLALSGNEQFF.

To note about this clonotype: Because the CDR3 is missing its conserved closing phenylalanine or tryptophan, this is likely a read error. The chain recombines TRBV11-2 with TRBJ2-1; the D gene is possibly TRBD2 (7 bases). The germline CDR1 and CDR2 sequences are SGHAT and FQNNGV. The CDR3 is made up of 15 amino acids. In DNA form, the CDR3 reads TGTGCCTGCAGCTTAGGCGGGGGCGACTACAATGAGCAGTTCTTA. Amino acid sequence: CACSLGGGDYNEQFL.

On this clonotype: A much larger clone lies one base from this, so it may be a read error. V is TRBV6-5 and J is TRBJ2-2; 11 positions agree with TRBD2. Germline V CDR1 and CDR2: MNHEY, SVGAGI. This CDR3 has 15 residues. The CDR3 region is CVSSRTSGFVGELFF. CDR3 sequence (DNA): TGTGTCAGCAGTCGGACTAGCGGGTTCGTCGGGGAGCTGTTTTTT.

A word on this clonotype: Compared with germline, one end of the junction differs, possibly owing to a read error. V is TRBV11-2 and J is TRBJ2-7, with D perhaps matching TRBD2 (6 bases). The CDR3 runs 14 residues. CDR1 is SGHAT, CDR2 FQNNGV, per germline. As DNA, the CDR3 is TGTGCCAGCAGCTTAGGGGGACTTGCGGGCGAGCAGTATTTC. It encodes CASSLGGLAGEQYF.

On this clonotype: Compared with germline, one end of the junction differs, possibly owing to a read error. The chain couples TRBV10-3 to TRBJ2-3; 7 nucleotides align to TRBD1. The CDR3 spans 14 residues. CDR1 is ENHRY and CDR2 is SYGVKD in the germline V gene. The CDR3 is CAMQGVGSTDKQYF. The CDR3 nucleotides read TGTGCCATGCAGGGGGTTGGTAGCACAGATAAGCAGTATTTT.

A remark on this clonotype: The CDR3 carries no conserved terminal phenylalanine or tryptophan, so it likely arises from a read error. The chain has TRBV11-2 and TRBJ2-1; 14 bases are shared with TRBD2. This CDR3 comprises 15 residues. The germline V gene has CDR1 SGHAT and CDR2 FQNNGV. In DNA, the CDR3 is TGTACCAGCAGCCCAGGGACTAGCGGGAGAGGTGAGCAGTTCCTC. Its protein is CTSSPGTSGRGEQFL.

V usage is TRBV4-2 and J usage is TRBJ2-1; 8 bases are shared with TRBD1. CDR1 LGHNA and CDR2 YNFKEQ come from the germline V gene. There are 16 residues in the CDR3. With V trimmed by 0 bases and J by 3 bases, 4 bases remained unmatched. This CDR3 reads CASSQDGGTGYNEQFF. CDR3 in DNA: TGTGCCAGCAGCCAAGATGGCGGGACAGGCTACAATGAGCAGTTCTTC.

As concerns this clonotype: Given a much more abundant clone one base away, this may be a read error. The chain uses TRBV11-3 and TRBJ2-2; perhaps TRBD1 as D (6 bases). The CDR3 runs to 16 residues. Per germline, CDR1 SGHNT and CDR2 YENEEA. Trimming took 5 bases from V and 1 from J, leaving 14 bases between them. The CDR3 protein is CASSPRCRGNTGELFF. Written as DNA, the CDR3 is TGTGCCAGCAGCCCGAGGTGCAGGGGGAACACCGGGGAGCTGTTTTTT.

The chain uses TRBV5-4 and TRBJ2-7; D is perhaps TRBD1 (5 bases). The V gene's germline CDR1 is SGHNT and CDR2 YYREEE (reference sequence). The CDR3 runs 14 residues. The ends were cut back, 4 bases at V and 2 bases at J, with 13 bases in the middle. The CDR3 here is CASSRQIPPYEQYF. The CDR3 nucleotides are TGTGCCAGCAGCCGACAGATTCCCCCCTACGAGCAGTACTTC.

The chain uses TRBV4-2 and TRBJ2-7; 7 bases are a match to TRBD1. In germline, CDR1 is LGHNA, CDR2 YNFKEQ. The CDR3 is made up of 16 amino acids. V dropped 0 bases and J dropped 5; count of bases not matched to a gene: 10. In DNA form, the CDR3 reads TGTGCCAGCAGCCAAGAGGGGGACAGACCCGTCCACGAGCAGTACTTC. Translating it yields CASSQEGDRPVHEQYF.

In the case of this clonotype: Its ends do not fully match the called genes, so a read error is possible. This chain links TRBV6-6 with TRBJ2-7, with unresolved D. Looked up from germline, CDR1 is MNHNY and CDR2 is SVGAGI (reference sequence). The CDR3 extends over 14 amino acids. The CDR3 sequence: CVSSYTRNSYEQYF. The DNA for the CDR3 is TGTGTCAGCAGTTACACCCGCAATAGCTACGAACAGTACTTC.

Notes on this clonotype: The junction departs from the called germline gene at one end, perhaps through a read error. The chain carries TRBV12-3 or TRBV12-4 and TRBJ1-1; 10 bases fit TRBD1. The CDR3 spans 15 residues. In DNA form, the CDR3 reads TGTGTCAGCAGACCTACCGGGACAGGGGACACTGAAGCTTTCTTT. Amino acids: CVSRPTGTGDTEAFF.